The 2 T cell receptor beta chains below all came from one sample that was sequenced in a study of blood T cells in healthy people across ages. Through a sample-barcoded 5' primer and a J-beta primer mix, a second PCR was run for roughly 7 to 12 cycles. TCRdb reprocessed the 5' RACE reads with MiXCR, giving one entry per CDR3 protein. The sample comprises over 1.5 million distinct CDR3 sequences, less than 50% of which are singletons, and over 2% rests with the top ten. The material sequenced was blood. These receptor sequences come from a woman aged 40 to 50 in good health.

The table lists this clonotype with a few counts. The CDR3 reads CASGLRMALRGPQETQYF. For the CDR3, the DNA is TGTGCCAGCGGGCTGAGAATGGCTTTGCGGGGGCCCCAAGAGACCCAGTACTTC. The chain links TRBV28 to TRBJ2-5, with a tentative D call TRBD2 (7 bases). V dropped 8 bases and J dropped 1 base, with 26 bases sitting between them. The CDR3 contains 18 residues. Germline-derived CDR1 and CDR2 are MDHEN and SYDVKM.

The V call is TRBV20-1, the J call TRBJ2-3; D call uncertain. Trimming stripped 3 bases from V and 2 bases from J, with 6 bases between. The germline V gene has CDR1 DFQATT and CDR2 SNEGSKA (reference sequence). The CDR3 spans 12 residues. This CDR3 reads CSASLVTDTQYF. As DNA, the CDR3 is TGCAGTGCTAGTTTAGTCACAGATACGCAGTATTTT.